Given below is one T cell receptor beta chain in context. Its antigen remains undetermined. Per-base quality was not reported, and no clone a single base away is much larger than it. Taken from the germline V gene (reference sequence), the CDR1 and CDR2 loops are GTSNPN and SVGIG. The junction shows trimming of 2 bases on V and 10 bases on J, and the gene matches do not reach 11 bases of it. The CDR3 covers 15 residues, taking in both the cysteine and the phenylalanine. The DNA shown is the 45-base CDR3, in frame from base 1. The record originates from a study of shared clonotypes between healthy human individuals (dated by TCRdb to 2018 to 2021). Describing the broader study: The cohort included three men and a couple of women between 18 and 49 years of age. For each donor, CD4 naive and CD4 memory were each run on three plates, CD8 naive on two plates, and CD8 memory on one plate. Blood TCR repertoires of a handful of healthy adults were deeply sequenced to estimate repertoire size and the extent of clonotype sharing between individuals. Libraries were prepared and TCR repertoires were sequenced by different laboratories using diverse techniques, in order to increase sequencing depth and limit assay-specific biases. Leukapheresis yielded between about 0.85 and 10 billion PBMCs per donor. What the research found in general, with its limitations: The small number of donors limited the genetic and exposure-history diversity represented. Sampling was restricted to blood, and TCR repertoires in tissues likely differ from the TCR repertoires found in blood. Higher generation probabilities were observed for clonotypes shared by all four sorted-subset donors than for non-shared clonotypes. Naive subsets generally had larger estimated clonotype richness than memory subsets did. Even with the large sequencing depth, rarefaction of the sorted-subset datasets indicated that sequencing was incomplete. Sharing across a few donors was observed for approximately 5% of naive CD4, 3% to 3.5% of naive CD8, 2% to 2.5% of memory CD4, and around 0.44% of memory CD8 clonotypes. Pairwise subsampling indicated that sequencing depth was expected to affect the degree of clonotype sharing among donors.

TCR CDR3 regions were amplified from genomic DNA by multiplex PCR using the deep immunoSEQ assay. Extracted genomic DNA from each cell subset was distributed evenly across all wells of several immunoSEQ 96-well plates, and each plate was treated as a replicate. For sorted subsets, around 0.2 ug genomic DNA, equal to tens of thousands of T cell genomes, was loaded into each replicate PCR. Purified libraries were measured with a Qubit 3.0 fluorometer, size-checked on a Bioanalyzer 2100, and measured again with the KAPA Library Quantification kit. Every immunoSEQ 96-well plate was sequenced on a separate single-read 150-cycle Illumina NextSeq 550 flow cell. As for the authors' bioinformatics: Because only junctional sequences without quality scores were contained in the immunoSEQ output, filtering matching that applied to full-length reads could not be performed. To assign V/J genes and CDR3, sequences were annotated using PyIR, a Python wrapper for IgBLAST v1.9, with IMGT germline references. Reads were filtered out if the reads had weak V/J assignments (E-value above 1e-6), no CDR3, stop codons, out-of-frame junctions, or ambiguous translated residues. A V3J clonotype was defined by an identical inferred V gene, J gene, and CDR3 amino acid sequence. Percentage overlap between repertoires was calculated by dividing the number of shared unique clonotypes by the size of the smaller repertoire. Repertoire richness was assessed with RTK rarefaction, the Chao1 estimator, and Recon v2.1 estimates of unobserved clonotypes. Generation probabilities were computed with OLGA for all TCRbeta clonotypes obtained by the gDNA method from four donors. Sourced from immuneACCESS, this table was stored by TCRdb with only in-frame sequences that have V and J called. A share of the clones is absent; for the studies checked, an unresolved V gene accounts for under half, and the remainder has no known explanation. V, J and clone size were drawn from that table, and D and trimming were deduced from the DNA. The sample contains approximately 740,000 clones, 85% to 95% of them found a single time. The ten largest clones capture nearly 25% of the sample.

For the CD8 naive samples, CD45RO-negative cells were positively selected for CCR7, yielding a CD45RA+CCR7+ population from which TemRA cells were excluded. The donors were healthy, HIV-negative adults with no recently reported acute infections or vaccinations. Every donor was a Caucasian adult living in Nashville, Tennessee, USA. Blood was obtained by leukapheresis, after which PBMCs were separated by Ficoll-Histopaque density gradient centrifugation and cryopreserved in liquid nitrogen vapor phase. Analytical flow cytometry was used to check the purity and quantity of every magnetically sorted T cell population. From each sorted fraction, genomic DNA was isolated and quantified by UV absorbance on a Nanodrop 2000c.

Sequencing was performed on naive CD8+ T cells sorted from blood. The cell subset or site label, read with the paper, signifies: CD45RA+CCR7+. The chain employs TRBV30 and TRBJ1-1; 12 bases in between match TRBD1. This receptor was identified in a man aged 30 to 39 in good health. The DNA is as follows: TGTGCCTGGAGTCGTACGGGGGACAGGGGGCGACTAGCTTTCTTT. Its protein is CAWSRTGDRGRLAFF.